This T cell receptor (beta chain) comes out of a study of T cells in Graves' hyperthyroidism and ophthalmopathy. V lost 1 base and J lost 3; bases outside the gene matches: 14. The CDR3 is 19 amino acids. Germline V gene sequence: CDR1 GTSNPN, CDR2 SVGIG (reference sequence). RNA transcripts served as the template for amplifying TCR beta CDR3 regions. The HTBI set primed first-round TCR CDR3 RT-PCR. TCRdb reprocessed the multiplex PCR reads with MiXCR, giving one entry per CDR3 protein. Altogether 410,000 or so distinct CDR3 sequences are present, about 15% being singletons, with the ten largest covering about 13%.

This sequence was found in a man between 18 and 35 years old with Graves' ophthalmopathy. V usage is TRBV30 and J usage is TRBJ2-3; 12 bases match TRBD1. Specimen: blood. CDR3 coding DNA: TGTGCCTGGAGTGAAACAGGGACAGGGGGCTTTAGGTTGACAGATACGCAGTATTTT. Residues: CAWSETGTGGFRLTDTQYF.